These 6 T cell receptor beta chains were sequenced from one sample in a study of T cell repertoires in cytomegalovirus infection (dated by TCRdb to about 2019). Reading the label with the study, this specimen's treatment or condition is: in vitro stimulation with specific CMV peptide epitopes to enrich CMV-specific T cells. Their cognate antigens are unknown. The instrument given in TCRdb is Illumina HiSeq 1500. TCRdb reanalyzed the raw reads on its own, using fastp at Q25 for trimming and MiXCR for clone calling, and kept in-frame beta chains. Each entry is one CDR3 protein sequence, shown with its most common DNA and genes. The sample table contains approximately 110,000 distinct CDR3 sequences; only one count was recorded for around 40% of them. The ten largest clonotypes hold approximately 69% of the sample. The sequencing used CD8+ T cells from cultured PBMCs, collected from culture after CMV antigen stimulation. The source is a human donor in good health (CMV status not recorded). Some clones in this sample may be carry-over from other donors' samples.

V gene TRBV7-2 combines with J gene TRBJ1-6; TRBD1 matches at 9 bases. The germline V gene encodes CDR1 SGHTA and CDR2 FQGNSA. Losses at the gene ends were 3 bases for V and 0 bases for J; bases not matched to a gene: 15. The CDR3 has 21 amino acids. The CDR3 nucleotides are TGTGCCAGCAGCTTTGGGACAGGGTTTCGTCCCACTAGCTCCTATAATTCACCCCTCCACTTT. It yields the protein CASSFGTGFRPTSSYNSPLHF.

V usage is TRBV19 and J usage is TRBJ1-6; 7 nucleotides agree with TRBD1. With V trimmed by 9 bases and J by 9 bases, 11 bases remained unmatched. The germline V gene encodes CDR1 LNHDA and CDR2 SQIVND (reference sequence). The CDR3 length is 14 residues. The CDR3 here is CASTSEGAFSPLHF. The CDR3 region has the DNA TGTGCCAGCACTTCGGAGGGGGCGTTTTCACCCCTCCACTTT. The variable domain in full, with the rest retrieved from reference TRBV19 and TRBJ1-6, is DGGITQSPKYLFRKEGQNVTLSCEQNLNHDAMYWYRQDPGQGLRLIYYSQIVNDFQKGDIAEGYSVSREKKESFPLTVTSAQKNPTAFYLCASTSEGAFSPLHFGNGTRLTVT.

V and J are TRBV4-1 and TRBJ1-1; D possibly corresponds to TRBD1 (5 bases). V lost 0 bases to trimming and J lost 0 bases, with 11 bases between them. Germline assignment: CDR1 MGHRA and CDR2 YSYEKL. The CDR3 has 16 amino acids. The CDR3 sequence: CASSQDPGTLNTEAFF. The CDR3 DNA reads TGCGCCAGCAGCCAAGACCCCGGGACCCTGAACACTGAAGCTTTCTTT.

This rearrangement joins TRBV12-3 or TRBV12-4 to TRBJ1-5; D not resolved. CDR3 length equals 14 residues. V shed 6 bases and J shed 0 bases, with 9 bases lying between them. DNA for the CDR3: TGTGCCAGCAGCTACCGGTATAGCAATCAGCCCCAGCATTTT. Protein product: CASSYRYSNQPQHF.

Many counts were recorded for this clonotype. V and J are TRBV12-3 or TRBV12-4 and TRBJ2-2; D is perhaps TRBD1 (6 bases). The CDR3 runs to 16 residues. Trimming pared 3 bases from V and 4 bases from J, leaving 15 bases between. CDR3 residues: CASSFVQGSPTGELFF. CDR3 coding DNA: TGTGCCAGCAGTTTTGTACAGGGATCTCCCACCGGGGAGCTGTTTTTT.

This clonotype was observed a handful of times. The V gene is TRBV11-3, the J gene TRBJ2-2, with 10 positions matching TRBD2. With V trimmed by 4 bases and J by 2 bases, 7 bases remained unmatched. Germline V gives CDR1 SGHNT, CDR2 YENEEA. The CDR3 is made up of 17 amino acids. As DNA, the CDR3 is TGTGCCAGCAGCTCTACAGCGGGGGGGCCCAACACCGGGGAGCTGTTTTTT. This gives the protein CASSSTAGGPNTGELFF.